These 29 T cell receptor beta chains came from one sample sequenced in a study of Graves' ophthalmopathy and Graves' hyperthyroidism. RNA served as the template for amplifying TCR beta CDR3 regions. A first-round RT-PCR used HTBI primers, followed by a second-round multiplex PCR. TCRdb itself ran the multiplex PCR reads through MiXCR, one entry per CDR3 protein. In the table there are hundreds of thousands of distinct CDR3 sequences, about a fifth of which are singletons. What was sequenced was peripheral blood. The receptor set was obtained from a woman aged 18-30 years with stable Graves' hyperthyroidism. Some clones in this sample may be carry-over from other donors' samples.

This clonotype has a count of ten or more. V usage is TRBV6-5 and J usage is TRBJ1-3; unclear D gene. This CDR3 is built from 19 residues. V was clipped by 7 bases and J by 0 bases, with 25 bases between them. CDR1 and CDR2 from the germline V gene are MNHEY and SVGAGI. CDR3 nucleotide sequence: TGTGCCAGCATTCCCGGACGCAGGATAGCCCTCTCCTCTGGAAACACCATATATTTT. Protein product: CASIPGRRIALSSGNTIYF.

V usage is TRBV20-1 and J usage is TRBJ1-1; a possible D gene is TRBD1 (6 bases). Germline-derived CDR1 and CDR2 are DFQATT and SNEGSKA (reference sequence). This CDR3 is 14 amino acids long. Trimming removed 0 bases at V and 6 bases at J, with 14 bases between. The CDR3 nucleotides are TGCAGTGCTAGAGATCAGGGGAAGGCGTCTGAAGCTTTCTTT. Its translation: CSARDQGKASEAFF.

This clonotype has at least ten counts. V and J are TRBV29-1 and TRBJ1-3; D gene uncertain. CDR1 and CDR2 (germline): SQVTM, ANQGSEA. Trimming took 0 bases from V and 8 from J, leaving 17 bases between them. This CDR3 comprises 15 residues. In nucleotides, the CDR3 is TGCAGCGTTGAAGATATATCGACGGTCGGGGACACCATATATTTT. It encodes CSVEDISTVGDTIYF.

The chain joins TRBV3-1 to TRBJ1-5; weak D call: TRBD1 (6 bases). Germline CDR1 and CDR2: LGHDT and YNNKEL (reference sequence). The length of the CDR3 is 15 residues. Trimming removed 0 bases from V and 4 bases from J, with 10 bases in between. CDR3 residues: CASSQDPQGNQPQHF. CDR3 bases: TGTGCCAGCAGCCAAGATCCTCAGGGGAATCAGCCCCAGCATTTT.

This clonotype was counted at least ten times. The genes are TRBV20-1 and TRBJ2-7, with unresolved D. Germline-derived CDR1 and CDR2 are DFQATT and SNEGSKA (reference sequence). V was trimmed by 1 base and J by 4 bases, leaving 8 bases between them. This CDR3 has 12 amino acids. The CDR3 DNA sequence: TGCAGTGCTAGAGGGGCCTTATACGAGCAGTACTTC. Translating gives CSARGALYEQYF.

The rearrangement links TRBV5-1 to TRBJ1-1, with a weak D call TRBD1 (5 bases). Looked up from germline, CDR1 is SGHRS and CDR2 is YFSETQ. CDR3 length: 15 residues. V lost 1 base and J lost 4, with 14 bases in between. The CDR3 is CASSLIVGRTTEAFF. The CDR3 bases are TGCGCCAGCAGCTTGATCGTGGGGCGGACCACTGAAGCTTTCTTT.

This clonotype was recorded at least ten times. The chain has TRBV28 and TRBJ2-7; the match to TRBD1 covers 11 bases. The V and J ends lost 6 bases and 7 bases, in that order; junction bases with no gene match: 11. Germline CDR1 MDHEN, CDR2 SYDVKM. There are 15 residues in the CDR3. The CDR3: CASSPRGTGGNEQYF. CDR3 DNA: TGTGCCAGCAGCCCGAGGGGGACAGGGGGTAATGAGCAGTACTTC.

The chain carries TRBV6-5 and TRBJ1-2; D is perhaps TRBD1 (5 bases). Trimming took off 4 bases at V and 8 bases at J, with 17 bases between the two ends. Germline V gene sequence: CDR1 MNHEY, CDR2 SVGAGI. CDR3 length equals 14 residues. CDR3 DNA: TGTGCCAGCAGTTTGTCGGGACCCCGGTCCGGCTACACCTTC. Translating it yields CASSLSGPRSGYTF.

The chain links TRBV2 to TRBJ2-2; 13 positions match TRBD2. Germline V gene data show CDR1 as SNHLY and CDR2 as FYNNEI. This CDR3 has 16 amino acids. J was trimmed by 6 bases and V by 6 bases; bases with no gene match: 7. DNA of the CDR3: TGTGCCAGCAGCGTTACTAGCGGGGGGGCCCCCGGGGAGCTGTTTTTT. It translates to CASSVTSGGAPGELFF.

This clonotype was found many times. The genes are TRBV29-1 and TRBJ1-2; possible D gene TRBD1, 5 bases. Germline V gene lookup returns CDR1 SQVTM and CDR2 ANQGSEA. This CDR3 contains 12 residues. V lost 8 bases, J lost 8 bases, and 18 bases lay in between. The CDR3 spells CSTLAAGSGYTF. CDR3 nucleotides: TGCAGCACCCTAGCGGCAGGGTCGGGCTACACCTTC. The full variable domain, in which reference TRBV29-1 and TRBJ1-2 provide the parts outside the CDR3, is SAVISQKPSRDICQRGTSLTIQCQVDSQVTMMFWYRQQPGQSLTLIATANQGSEATYESGFVIDKFPISRPNLTFSTLTVSNMSPEDSSIYLCSTLAAGSGYTFGSGTRLTVV.

This clonotype showed up many times. The V and J genes are TRBV6-2 or TRBV6-3 and TRBJ1-5, with TRBD1 identical over 8 bases. Trimming took 6 bases from V and 7 from J; bases not matched to a gene: 11. The germline V gene has CDR1 MNHEY and CDR2 SVGEGT. This CDR3 spans 15 amino acids. The CDR3 DNA follows: TGTGCCAGCAGCCCCAGACAGGGGCCCAGGCAGCCCCAGCATTTT. Protein sequence: CASSPRQGPRQPQHF.

This clonotype was found many times. The chain couples TRBV12-3 or TRBV12-4 to TRBJ1-3; TRBD1 agrees at 10 bases. The CDR3 spans 14 residues. V lost 5 bases and J lost 4; bases outside the gene matches: 2. For the CDR3, the DNA is TGTGCCAGCAGTGACAGGGGGCCAGGAAACACCATATATTTT. Its protein product is CASSDRGPGNTIYF.

This clonotype was detected many times. The V call is TRBV28, the J call TRBJ2-5; 9 nucleotides agree with TRBD1. The germline gives CDR1 MDHEN, CDR2 SYDVKM. The J segment lost 5 bases and the V segment lost 5 bases, leaving 6 bases of the junction unmatched. This CDR3 comprises 14 residues. The chain's CDR3 is CASSRGQGWETQYF. The CDR3 nucleotides are TGTGCCAGCAGTCGGGGACAGGGCTGGGAGACCCAGTACTTC.

Note on this clonotype: A read error may explain this, as a much larger clone is one base away. J is TRBJ2-7 and V is TRBV7-4, with TRBD2 matching 8 bases. The germline CDR1 and CDR2 sequences are SGHVT and SQSDAQ. The CDR3 sequence is 17 residues long. J was trimmed by 4 bases and V by 5 bases; bases with no gene match: 16. The CDR3 is CASSGPPGLVNLYEQYF. The CDR3 nucleotides are TGTGCCAGCAGCGGACCCCCGGGACTAGTGAACCTGTACGAGCAGTACTTC. The full variable domain, with the rest looked up from reference TRBV7-4 and TRBJ2-7, is GAGVSQSPRYKVAKRGRDVALRCDSISGHVTLYWYRQTLGQGSEVLTYSQSDAQRDKSGRPSGRFSAERPERSVSTLKIQRTEQGDSAVYLCASSGPPGLVNLYEQYFGPGTRLTVT.

The V call is TRBV6-5, the J call TRBJ2-7; TRBD1 matches 7 bases. With 0 bases clipped from V and 5 bases from J, the junction kept 4 bases outside the gene matches. CDR3 length: 14 amino acids. In germline, CDR1 is MNHEY, CDR2 SVGAGI. CDR3 in DNA: TGTGCCAGCAGTTACTCCCCGACAGGGAACGAGCAGTACTTC. It yields the protein CASSYSPTGNEQYF.

The rearrangement links TRBV7-9 to TRBJ1-2; possibly TRBD1 for D (6 bases). CDR1 is SEHNR, CDR2 FQNEAQ, per germline (reference sequence). The ends were cut back, 10 bases at V and 3 bases at J, with 12 bases in the middle. CDR3 length: 12 residues. Written as DNA, the CDR3 is TGTGCCATCGATACAGGGCACTATGGCTACACCTTC. Translation: CAIDTGHYGYTF.

This clonotype was observed many times. The genes are TRBV20-1 and TRBJ1-2, with TRBD1 identical over 7 bases. CDR3 length: 14 amino acids. From germline, CDR1 is DFQATT and CDR2 SNEGSKA (reference sequence). Unmatched junction bases numbered 11, after V lost 6 bases and J lost 4 bases. The CDR3 reads CSAHRTGDLYGYTF. CDR3 coding DNA: TGCAGTGCACACAGGACAGGCGACCTCTATGGCTACACCTTC.

At least ten counts were recorded for this clonotype. The V call is TRBV7-6, the J call TRBJ2-7, with 7 bases that match TRBD2. The CDR3 has 13 residues. Germline values: CDR1 SGHVS, CDR2 FNYEAQ. V was pared by 3 bases and J by 4 bases, with 3 bases of the junction left unmatched. The CDR3 region has the DNA TGTGCCAGCAGCTTGCGGGAGCGTTACGAGCAGTACTTC. Translation: CASSLRERYEQYF.

This clonotype came up many times. The chain couples TRBV6-2 or TRBV6-3 to TRBJ1-5, with D maybe TRBD1 (5 bases). The CDR3 extends over 15 amino acids. With 5 bases removed from V and 5 bases from J, the gap between germline ends came to 16 bases. Germline V gene data show CDR1 as MNHEY and CDR2 as SVGEGT. This chain's CDR3 is CASSLRQGIHQPQHF. The DNA of the CDR3 is TGTGCCAGCAGTCTTCGGCAGGGAATCCATCAGCCCCAGCATTTT.

This clonotype was recorded many times. This sequence joins TRBV28 and TRBJ1-1; 9 bases map to TRBD1. V lost 5 bases to trimming and J lost 5 bases; unmatched junction nucleotides: 6. The CDR3 extends over 14 amino acids. Per the germline V gene, CDR1 is MDHEN and CDR2 is SYDVKM. The CDR3 nucleotides are TGTGCCAGCAGTCTCACAGGGGGCAGGACTGAAGCTTTCTTT. This translates into CASSLTGGRTEAFF. The full variable domain, with the rest looked up from reference TRBV28 and TRBJ1-1, is DVKVTQSSRYLVKRTGEKVFLECVQDMDHENMFWYRQDPGLGLRLIYFSYDVKMKEKGDIPEGYSVSREKKERFSLILESASTNQTSMYLCASSLTGGRTEAFFGQGTRLTVV.

This clonotype was counted a few times. The rearrangement uses TRBV20-1 and TRBJ2-4; TRBD1 matches 7 bases. CDR3 length: 15 amino acids. Germline values: CDR1 DFQATT, CDR2 SNEGSKA (reference sequence). After removal of 4 bases from V and 1 base from J, the junction contained 7 bases not matched to a gene. CDR3 residues: CSAIFPDRAKNIQYF. CDR3 coding DNA: TGCAGTGCTATCTTCCCGGACAGGGCCAAAAACATTCAGTACTTC.

This clonotype was seen at least ten times. The V call is TRBV2, the J call TRBJ2-7; weak D call: TRBD1 (6 bases). V was shortened by 6 bases and J by 0 bases, with 12 bases between the two germline ends. Per the germline V gene, CDR1 is SNHLY and CDR2 is FYNNEI. CDR3 length: 14 amino acids. CDR3 DNA sequence: TGTGCCAGCAGACAGGGAACATACTCCTACGAGCAGTACTTC. The encoded protein is CASRQGTYSYEQYF.

This clonotype was counted many times. The chain carries TRBV5-4 and TRBJ1-1; the D is unclear. V dropped 0 bases and J dropped 0 bases, with 9 bases sitting between them. Germline V gene lookup returns CDR1 SGHNT and CDR2 YYREEE (reference sequence). CDR3 size: 15 residues. DNA of the CDR3: TGTGCCAGCAGCTTGGGTGGGCAGGTGAACACTGAAGCTTTCTTT. Its translation is CASSLGGQVNTEAFF.

This clonotype appeared many times. V is TRBV6-1 and J is TRBJ1-1, with D possibly TRBD1 on 5 matching bases. Per germline, CDR1 MNHNS and CDR2 SASEGT. V lost 6 bases and J lost 7, with 24 bases in between. The CDR3 is made up of 16 amino acids. The CDR3 region is CASSHGGTDHGGEAFF. The CDR3 DNA reads TGTGCCAGCAGCCACGGGGGGACGGACCACGGGGGTGAAGCTTTCTTT.

This clonotype has at least ten counts. V is TRBV12-5 and J is TRBJ2-7; 7 nucleotides align to TRBD1. Germline loops: CDR1 LGHNT, CDR2 FRNRAP. This CDR3 is 14 amino acids long. V lost 5 bases, J lost 2 bases, and 6 bases stayed unmatched. CDR3: CASGDGQAAYEQYF. Written as DNA, the CDR3 is TGTGCTAGTGGTGATGGACAGGCAGCCTACGAGCAGTACTTC.

This clonotype was recorded once. This sequence joins TRBV6-2 or TRBV6-3 and TRBJ2-7; 11 positions match TRBD2. CDR3 size: 15 residues. V lost 3 bases to trimming and J lost 3 bases; unmatched junction nucleotides: 4. Germline assignment: CDR1 MNHEY and CDR2 SVGEGT. The CDR3 loop reads CASSYGLAGGYEQYF. CDR3 in DNA: TGTGCCAGCAGTTATGGACTAGCGGGTGGCTACGAGCAGTACTTC.

There are a few counts of this clonotype. This rearrangement joins TRBV19 to TRBJ1-6; D gene ambiguous. The CDR3 totals 12 residues. V dropped 3 bases and J dropped 8 bases, with 5 bases sitting between them. The germline gives CDR1 LNHDA, CDR2 SQIVND (reference sequence). CDR3: CASSIGDSPLHF. The CDR3 region has the DNA TGTGCCAGTAGTATTGGGGATTCACCCCTCCACTTT. Complete variable domain (other parts from reference TRBV19 and TRBJ1-6): DGGITQSPKYLFRKEGQNVTLSCEQNLNHDAMYWYRQDPGQGLRLIYYSQIVNDFQKGDIAEGYSVSREKKESFPLTVTSAQKNPTAFYLCASSIGDSPLHFGNGTRLTVT.

This clonotype was detected many times. The chain combines TRBV20-1 with TRBJ2-7, with 9 positions matching TRBD1. The V and J ends lost 5 bases and 2 bases, in that order; junction bases with no gene match: 13. Germline assignment: CDR1 DFQATT and CDR2 SNEGSKA (reference sequence). CDR3 length equals 16 residues. CDR3 bases: TGCAGTGCTCTGGGAACGGGGACAGGGACCCCCTACGAGCAGTACTTC. Encoded protein: CSALGTGTGTPYEQYF.

The CDR3 is CASNRDFISGNTIYF. CDR3 bases: TGTGCCAGCAATCGGGATTTTATTTCTGGAAACACCATATATTTT. This chain connects TRBV12-3 or TRBV12-4 to TRBJ1-3; D remains unclear. The length of the CDR3 is 15 residues. V gave up 7 bases and J gave up 1 base, with 14 bases separating them.